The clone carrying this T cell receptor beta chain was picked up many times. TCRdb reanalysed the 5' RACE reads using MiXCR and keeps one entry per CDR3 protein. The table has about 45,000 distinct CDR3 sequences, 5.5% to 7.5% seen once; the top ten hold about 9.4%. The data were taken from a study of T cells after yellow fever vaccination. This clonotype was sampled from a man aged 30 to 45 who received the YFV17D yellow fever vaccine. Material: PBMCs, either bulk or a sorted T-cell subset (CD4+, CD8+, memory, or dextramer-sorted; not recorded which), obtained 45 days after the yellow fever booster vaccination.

CDR3 residues: CASSQSPGTEQFF. The CDR3 DNA follows: TGTGCCAGCAGCCAATCACCCGGGACGGAGCAGTTCTTC. The chain joins TRBV4-2 to TRBJ2-1; the D gene could be TRBD1 or TRBD2 (5 bases each). Germline V gene data show CDR1 as LGHNA and CDR2 as YNFKEQ. Trimming took off 2 bases at V and 10 bases at J, with 12 bases between the two ends. CDR3 length: 13 residues.